The T cell receptor (beta chain) under discussion was sequenced for a study of blood T cell repertoires in COVID-19. Study in general: The origin of the acute and convalescent COVID-19 samples was the United States, Italy and Spain. The analysed material was cDNA or gDNA that came from T cells, B-cell-depleted T cells, or PBMCs.

Seattle enrolled patients during active infection and tracked them longitudinally. The CDR3 extends over 16 amino acids. V lost 1 base, J lost 10 bases, and 12 bases stayed unmatched. Germline V gene data show CDR1 as MDHEN and CDR2 as SYDVKM. How the authors handled the data: Nucleated cell counts were estimated from reference gene primer amplification. The table came from immunoSEQ multiplex PCR; TCRdb's copy has only in-frame clones and leaves some out. Clone size and V and J calls were adopted from that table, with D and trimming inferred from the DNA. The data show some 250,000 clones, with around 86% seen just once and over 5% held by the top ten.

This sequence originates from a woman aged 55-70 years with COVID-19, enrolled during active disease. The J gene is TRBJ2-1, the V gene TRBV28; the match to TRBD2 covers 8 bases. The sample comprised peripheral blood. CDR3 region: CASSLSKGAGVWEQFF. The DNA for the CDR3 is TGTGCCAGCAGTTTATCCAAGGGAGCGGGAGTTTGGGAGCAGTTCTTC.